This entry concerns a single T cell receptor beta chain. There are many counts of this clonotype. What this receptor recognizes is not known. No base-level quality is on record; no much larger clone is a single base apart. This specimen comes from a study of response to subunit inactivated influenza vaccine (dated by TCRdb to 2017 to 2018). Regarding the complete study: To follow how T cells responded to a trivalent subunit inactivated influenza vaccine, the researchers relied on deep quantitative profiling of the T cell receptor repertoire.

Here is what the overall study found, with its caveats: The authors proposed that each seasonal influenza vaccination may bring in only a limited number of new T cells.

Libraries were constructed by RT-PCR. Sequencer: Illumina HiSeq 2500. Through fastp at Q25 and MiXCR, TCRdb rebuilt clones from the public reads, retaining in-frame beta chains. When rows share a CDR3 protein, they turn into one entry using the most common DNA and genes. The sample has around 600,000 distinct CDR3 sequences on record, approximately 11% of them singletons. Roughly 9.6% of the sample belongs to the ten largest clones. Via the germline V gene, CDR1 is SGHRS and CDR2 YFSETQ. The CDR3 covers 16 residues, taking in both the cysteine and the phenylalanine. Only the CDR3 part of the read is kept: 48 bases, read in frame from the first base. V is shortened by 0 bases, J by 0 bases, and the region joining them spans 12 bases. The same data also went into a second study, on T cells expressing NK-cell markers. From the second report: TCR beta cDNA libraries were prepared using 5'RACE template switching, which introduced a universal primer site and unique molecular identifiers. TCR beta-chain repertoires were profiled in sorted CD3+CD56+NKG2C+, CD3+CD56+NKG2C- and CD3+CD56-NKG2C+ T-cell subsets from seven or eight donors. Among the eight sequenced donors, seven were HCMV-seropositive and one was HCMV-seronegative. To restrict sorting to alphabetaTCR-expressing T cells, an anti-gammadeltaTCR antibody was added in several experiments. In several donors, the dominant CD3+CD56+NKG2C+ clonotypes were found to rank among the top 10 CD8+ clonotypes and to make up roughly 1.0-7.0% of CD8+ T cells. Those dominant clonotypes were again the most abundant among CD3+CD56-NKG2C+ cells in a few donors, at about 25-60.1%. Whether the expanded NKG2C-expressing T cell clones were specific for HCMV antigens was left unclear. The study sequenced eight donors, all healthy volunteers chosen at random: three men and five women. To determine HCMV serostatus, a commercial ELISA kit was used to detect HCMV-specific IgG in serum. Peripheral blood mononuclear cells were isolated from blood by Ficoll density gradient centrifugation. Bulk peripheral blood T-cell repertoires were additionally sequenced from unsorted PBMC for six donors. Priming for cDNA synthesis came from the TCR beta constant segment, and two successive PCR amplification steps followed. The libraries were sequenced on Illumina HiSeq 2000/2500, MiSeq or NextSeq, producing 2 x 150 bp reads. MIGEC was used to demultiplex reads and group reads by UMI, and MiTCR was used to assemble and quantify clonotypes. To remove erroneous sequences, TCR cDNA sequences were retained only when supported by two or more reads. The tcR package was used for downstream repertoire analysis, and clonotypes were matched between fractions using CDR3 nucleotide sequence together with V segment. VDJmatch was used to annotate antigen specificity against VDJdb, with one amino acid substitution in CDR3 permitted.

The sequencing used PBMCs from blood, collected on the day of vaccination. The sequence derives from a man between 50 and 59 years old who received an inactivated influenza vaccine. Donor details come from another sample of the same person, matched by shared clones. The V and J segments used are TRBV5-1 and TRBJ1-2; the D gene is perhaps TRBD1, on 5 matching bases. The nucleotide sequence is TGCGCCAGCAGCTTGGACTCCGGACAACCTAACTATGGCTACACCTTC. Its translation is CASSLDSGQPNYGYTF. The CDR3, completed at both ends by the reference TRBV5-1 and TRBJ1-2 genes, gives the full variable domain KAGVTQTPRYLIKTRGQQVTLSCSPISGHRSVSWYQQTPGQGLQFLFEYFSETQRNKGNFPGRFSGRQFSNSRSEMNVSTLELGDSALYLCASSLDSGQPNYGYTFGSGTRLTVV.